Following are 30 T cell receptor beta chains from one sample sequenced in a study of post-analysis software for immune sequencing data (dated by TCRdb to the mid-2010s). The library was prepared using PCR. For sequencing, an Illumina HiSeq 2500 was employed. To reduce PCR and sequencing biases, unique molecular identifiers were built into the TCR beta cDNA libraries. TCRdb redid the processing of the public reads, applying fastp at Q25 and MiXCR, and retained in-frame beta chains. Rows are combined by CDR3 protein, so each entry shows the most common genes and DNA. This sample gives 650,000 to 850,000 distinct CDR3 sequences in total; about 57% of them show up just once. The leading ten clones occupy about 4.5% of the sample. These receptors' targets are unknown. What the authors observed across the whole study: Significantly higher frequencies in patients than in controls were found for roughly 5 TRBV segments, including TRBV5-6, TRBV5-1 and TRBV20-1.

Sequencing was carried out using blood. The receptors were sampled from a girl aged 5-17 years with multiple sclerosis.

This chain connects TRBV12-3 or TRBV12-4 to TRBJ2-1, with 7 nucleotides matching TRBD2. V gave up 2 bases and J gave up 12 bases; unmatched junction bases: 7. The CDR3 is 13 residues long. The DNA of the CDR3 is TGTGCCAGCAGTTTACGGCGGGAGAGAGTGCAGTTCTTC. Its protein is CASSLRRERVQFF.

Here the CDR3 DNA reads TGCAGTGCTATAGGAGACTACAGCGAGCAGTACTTC. Its protein is CSAIGDYSEQYF. The J gene is TRBJ2-4, the V gene TRBV20-1; possibly TRBD2 for D (5 bases). The end of the DNA is better explained by TRBJ2-7, so the J call may be wrong. In germline, CDR1 is DFQATT, CDR2 SNEGSKA (reference sequence). There are 12 residues in the CDR3.

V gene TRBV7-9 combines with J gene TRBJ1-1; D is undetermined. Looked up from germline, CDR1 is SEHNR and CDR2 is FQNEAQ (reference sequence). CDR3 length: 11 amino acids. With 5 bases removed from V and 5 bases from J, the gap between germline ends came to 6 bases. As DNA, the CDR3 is TGTGCCAGCAGCCCCCAAACTGAAGCTTTCTTT. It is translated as CASSPQTEAFF. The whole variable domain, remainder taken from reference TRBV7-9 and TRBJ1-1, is DTGVSQNPRHKITKRGQNVTFRCDPISEHNRLYWYRQTLGQGPEFLTYFQNEAQLEKSRLLSDRFSAERPKGSFSTLEIQRTEQGDSAMYLCASSPQTEAFFGQGTRLTVV.

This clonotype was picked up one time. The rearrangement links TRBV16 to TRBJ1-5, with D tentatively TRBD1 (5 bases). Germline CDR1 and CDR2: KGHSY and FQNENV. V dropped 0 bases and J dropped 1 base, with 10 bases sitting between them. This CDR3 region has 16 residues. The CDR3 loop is CASSQSPGDSNQPQHF. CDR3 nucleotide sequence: TGTGCCAGCAGCCAATCTCCCGGGGACAGCAATCAGCCCCAGCATTTT.

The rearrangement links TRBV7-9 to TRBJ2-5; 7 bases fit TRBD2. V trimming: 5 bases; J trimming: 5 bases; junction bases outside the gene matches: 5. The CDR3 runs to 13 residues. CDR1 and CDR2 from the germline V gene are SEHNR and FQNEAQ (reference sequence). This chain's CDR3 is CASSPYGGETQYF. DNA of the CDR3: TGTGCCAGCAGCCCCTACGGGGGGGAGACCCAGTACTTC.

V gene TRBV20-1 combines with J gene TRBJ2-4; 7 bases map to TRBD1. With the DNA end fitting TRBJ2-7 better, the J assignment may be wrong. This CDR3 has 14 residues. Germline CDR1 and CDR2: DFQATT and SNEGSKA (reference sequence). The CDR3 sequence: CSAARGPGPYEQYF. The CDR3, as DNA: TGCAGTGCTGCTAGGGGGCCTGGGCCCTACGAGCAGTACTTC.

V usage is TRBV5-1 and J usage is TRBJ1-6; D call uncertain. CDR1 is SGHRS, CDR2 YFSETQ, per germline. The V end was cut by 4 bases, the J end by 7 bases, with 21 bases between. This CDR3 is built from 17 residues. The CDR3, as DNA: TGCGCCAGCAGCCCTTCGACCGCCGCCTATACGAATTCACCCCTCCACTTT. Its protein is CASSPSTAAYTNSPLHF.

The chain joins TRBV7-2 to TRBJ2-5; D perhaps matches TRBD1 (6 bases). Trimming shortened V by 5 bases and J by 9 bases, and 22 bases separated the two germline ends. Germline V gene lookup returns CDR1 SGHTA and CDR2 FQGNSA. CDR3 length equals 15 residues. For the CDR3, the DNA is TGTGCCAGCAGCCCCCAGGACAGCGTTAATCAGCCCCAGTACTTC. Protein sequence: CASSPQDSVNQPQYF. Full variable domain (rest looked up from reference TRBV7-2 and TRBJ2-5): GAGVSQSPSNKVTEKGKDVELRCDPISGHTALYWYRQSLGQGLEFLIYFQGNSAPDKSGLPSDRFSAERTGGSVSTLTIQRTQQEDSAVYLCASSPQDSVNQPQYFGPGTRLLVL.

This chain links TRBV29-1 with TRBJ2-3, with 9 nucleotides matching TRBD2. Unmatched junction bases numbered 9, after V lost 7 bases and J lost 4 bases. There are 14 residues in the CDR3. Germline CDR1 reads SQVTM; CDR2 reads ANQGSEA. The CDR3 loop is CSALTSGWADTQYF. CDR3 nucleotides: TGCAGCGCCCTGACTAGCGGATGGGCAGATACGCAGTATTTT.

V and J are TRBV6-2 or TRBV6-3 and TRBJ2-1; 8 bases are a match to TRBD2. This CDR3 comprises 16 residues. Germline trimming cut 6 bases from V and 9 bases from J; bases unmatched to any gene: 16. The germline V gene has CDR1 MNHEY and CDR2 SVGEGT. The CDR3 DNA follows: TGTGCCAGCAGCGACGGGATGAGCGGGAGAGCCTTTGAGCAGTTCTTC. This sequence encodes CASSDGMSGRAFEQFF.

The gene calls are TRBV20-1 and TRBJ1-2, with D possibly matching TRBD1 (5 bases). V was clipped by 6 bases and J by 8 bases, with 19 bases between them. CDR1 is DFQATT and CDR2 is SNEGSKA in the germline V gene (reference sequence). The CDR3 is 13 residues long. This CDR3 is CSASAGTDLGYTF. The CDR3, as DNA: TGCAGTGCCAGCGCCGGGACGGATCTGGGCTACACCTTC.

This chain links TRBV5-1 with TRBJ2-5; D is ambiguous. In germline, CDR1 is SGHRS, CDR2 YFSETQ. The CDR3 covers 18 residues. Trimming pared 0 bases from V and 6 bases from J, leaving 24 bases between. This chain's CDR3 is CASSLASSGKPVPKTQYF. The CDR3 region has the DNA TGCGCCAGCAGCTTGGCCTCTTCTGGGAAGCCGGTTCCAAAGACCCAGTACTTC.

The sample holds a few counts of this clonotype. This CDR3 reads CASSLGDTHTDTQYF. DNA for the CDR3: TGTGCCAGCAGCCTTGGCGACACACACACAGATACGCAGTATTTT. This chain connects TRBV14 to TRBJ2-3; no reliable D call. CDR1 is SGHDN and CDR2 is FVKESK in the germline V gene. The CDR3 loop spans 15 amino acids. The germline V and J ends were trimmed by 4 bases and 2 bases, with 13 bases remaining between them. The variable domain in full, with the rest retrieved from reference TRBV14 and TRBJ2-3, is EAGVTQFPSHSVIEKGQTVTLRCDPISGHDNLYWYRRVMGKEIKFLLHFVKESKQDESGMPNNRFLAERTGGTYSTLKVQPAELEDSGVYFCASSLGDTHTDTQYFGPGTRLTVL.

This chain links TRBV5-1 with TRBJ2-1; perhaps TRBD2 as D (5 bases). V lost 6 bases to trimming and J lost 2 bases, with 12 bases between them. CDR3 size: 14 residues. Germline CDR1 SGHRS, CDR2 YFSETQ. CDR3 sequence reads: CASTLAGTYNEQFF. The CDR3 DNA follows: TGCGCCAGCACCCTAGCTGGTACCTACAATGAGCAGTTCTTC.

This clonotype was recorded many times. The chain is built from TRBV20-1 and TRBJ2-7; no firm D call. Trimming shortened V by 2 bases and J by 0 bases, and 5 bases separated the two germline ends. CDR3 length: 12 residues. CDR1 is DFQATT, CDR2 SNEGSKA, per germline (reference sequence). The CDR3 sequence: CSARQSSYEQYF. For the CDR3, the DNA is TGCAGTGCTAGACAGAGCTCCTACGAGCAGTACTTC.

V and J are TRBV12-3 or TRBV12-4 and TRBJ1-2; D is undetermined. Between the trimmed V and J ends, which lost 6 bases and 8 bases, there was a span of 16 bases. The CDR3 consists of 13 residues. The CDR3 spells CASSQSPSRGYTF. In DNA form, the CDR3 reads TGTGCCAGCAGCCAGAGCCCCTCCCGAGGCTACACCTTC.

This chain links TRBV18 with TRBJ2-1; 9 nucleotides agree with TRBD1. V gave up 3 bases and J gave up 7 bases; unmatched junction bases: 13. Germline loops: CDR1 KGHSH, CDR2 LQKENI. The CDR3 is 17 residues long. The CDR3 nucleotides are TGTGCCAGCTCACCCCAGGCGCGGACAGGGGAGTGGAATGAGCAGTTCTTC. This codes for CASSPQARTGEWNEQFF.

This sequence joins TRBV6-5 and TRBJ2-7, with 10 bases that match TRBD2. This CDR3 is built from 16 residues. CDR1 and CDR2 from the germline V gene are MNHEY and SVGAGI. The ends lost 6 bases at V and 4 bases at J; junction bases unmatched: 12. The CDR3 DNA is TGTGCCAGCAGCCGCCTCGGGACTAGCGTAGGTTACGAGCAGTACTTC. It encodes CASSRLGTSVGYEQYF.

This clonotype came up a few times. CDR3 sequence: CSAGPGQVYQETQYF. As DNA, the CDR3 is TGCAGTGCGGGACCGGGACAGGTTTACCAAGAGACCCAGTACTTC. The rearrangement links TRBV20-1 to TRBJ2-5; 8 bases are shared with TRBD1. Germline lookup yields CDR1 DFQATT and CDR2 SNEGSKA (reference sequence). After removal of 6 bases from V and 0 bases from J, the junction contained 9 bases not matched to a gene. The CDR3 is 15 amino acids.

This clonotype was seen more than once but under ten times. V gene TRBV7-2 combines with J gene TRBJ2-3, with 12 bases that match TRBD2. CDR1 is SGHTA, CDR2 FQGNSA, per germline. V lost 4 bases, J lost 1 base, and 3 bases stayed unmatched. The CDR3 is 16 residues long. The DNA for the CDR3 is TGTGCCAGCAGCTACGGACTAGCGGGGCGCACAGATACGCAGTATTTT. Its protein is CASSYGLAGRTDTQYF.

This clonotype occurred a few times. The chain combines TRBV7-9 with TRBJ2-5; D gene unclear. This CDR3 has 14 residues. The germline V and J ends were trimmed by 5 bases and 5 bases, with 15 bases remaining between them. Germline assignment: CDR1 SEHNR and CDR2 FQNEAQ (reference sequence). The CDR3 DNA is TGTGCCAGCAGCACCCGCGTAGAGGCGGAGACCCAGTACTTC. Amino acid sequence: CASSTRVEAETQYF.

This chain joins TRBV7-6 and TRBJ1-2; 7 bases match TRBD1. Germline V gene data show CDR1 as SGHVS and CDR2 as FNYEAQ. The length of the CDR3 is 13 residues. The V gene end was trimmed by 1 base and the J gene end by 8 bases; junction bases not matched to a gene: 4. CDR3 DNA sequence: TGTGCCAGCAGCTTAGATGCAGGGGGAGGCTACACCTTC. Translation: CASSLDAGGGYTF.

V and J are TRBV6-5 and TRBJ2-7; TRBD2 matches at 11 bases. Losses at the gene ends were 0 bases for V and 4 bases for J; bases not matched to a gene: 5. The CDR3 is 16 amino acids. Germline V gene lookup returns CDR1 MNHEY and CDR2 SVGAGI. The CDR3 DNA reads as TGTGCCAGCAGTTACTCGACAACTAGCGGGAGTTACGAGCAGTACTTC. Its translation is CASSYSTTSGSYEQYF.

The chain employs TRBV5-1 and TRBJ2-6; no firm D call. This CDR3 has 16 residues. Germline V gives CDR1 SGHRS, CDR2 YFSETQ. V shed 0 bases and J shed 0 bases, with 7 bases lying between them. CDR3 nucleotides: TGCGCCAGCAGCTTGGCCGATTTCTCTGGGGCCAACGTCCTGACTTTC. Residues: CASSLADFSGANVLTF.

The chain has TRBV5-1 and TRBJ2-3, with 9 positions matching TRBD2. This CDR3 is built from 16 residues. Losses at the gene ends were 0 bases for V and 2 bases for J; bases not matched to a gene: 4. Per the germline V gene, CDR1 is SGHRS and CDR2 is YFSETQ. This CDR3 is CASSLALAGITDTQYF. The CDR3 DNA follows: TGCGCCAGCAGCTTGGCGCTAGCGGGGATCACAGATACGCAGTATTTT.

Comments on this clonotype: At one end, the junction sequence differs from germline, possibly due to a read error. The CDR3 region has the DNA TGTGCCACCAACAGAGCGGGGAACCAAGAGACCCAGTACTTC. Encoded protein: CATNRAGNQETQYF. The chain employs TRBV15 and TRBJ2-5, with 7 bases aligning to TRBD2. This CDR3 comprises 14 residues. Germline values: CDR1 LNHNV, CDR2 YYDKDF (reference sequence).

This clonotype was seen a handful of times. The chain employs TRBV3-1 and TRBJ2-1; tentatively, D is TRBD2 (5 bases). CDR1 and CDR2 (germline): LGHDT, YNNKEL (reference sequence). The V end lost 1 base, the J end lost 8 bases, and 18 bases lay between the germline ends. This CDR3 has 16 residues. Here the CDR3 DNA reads TGTGCCAGCAGCCAAGGGTTCAGCGGCACTAGGGATGAGCAGTTCTTC. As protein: CASSQGFSGTRDEQFF.

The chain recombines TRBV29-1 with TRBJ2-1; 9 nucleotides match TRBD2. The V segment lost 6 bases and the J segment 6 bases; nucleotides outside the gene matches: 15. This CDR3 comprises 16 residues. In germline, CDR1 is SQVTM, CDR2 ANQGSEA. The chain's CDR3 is CSVEPMTSGVSNEQFF. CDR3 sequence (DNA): TGCAGCGTAGAACCAATGACTAGCGGCGTATCCAATGAGCAGTTCTTC.

CDR3 DNA sequence: TGCAGTGCTGATACGGCAGGGATAGGATCCTACGAGCAGTACTTC. It encodes CSADTAGIGSYEQYF. This sequence joins TRBV20-1 and TRBJ2-7; possible D gene TRBD1, 5 bases. Germline V gene sequence: CDR1 DFQATT, CDR2 SNEGSKA (reference sequence). Deletions cut 5 bases from V and 1 base from J, with 18 bases between. The CDR3 loop spans 15 amino acids.

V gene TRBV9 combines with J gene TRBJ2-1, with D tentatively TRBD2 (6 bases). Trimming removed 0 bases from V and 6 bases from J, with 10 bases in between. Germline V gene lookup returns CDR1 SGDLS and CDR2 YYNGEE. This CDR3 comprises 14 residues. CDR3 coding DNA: TGTGCCAGCAGCGTAGAGCTGGGGGGCAATGAGCAGTTCTTC. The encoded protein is CASSVELGGNEQFF.